The clone carrying this T cell receptor beta chain was counted ten times or more. The sample is drawn from a study of response to subunit inactivated influenza vaccine. TCRdb independently ran MiXCR on the RT-PCR reads; one entry per CDR3 protein. The sample includes more than 450,000 distinct CDR3 sequences, approximately 10% of them seen just once. Germline CDR1 is DFQATT and CDR2 is SNEGSKA (reference sequence). Trimming removed 0 bases from V and 4 bases from J, with 13 bases in between. This CDR3 spans 15 amino acids. This sample also appeared in a second study, on T cells expressing NK-cell markers. That source adds: The authors generated TCR beta cDNA through 5'RACE template switching with UMIs. The authors derived TCR beta repertoires from sorted CD3+CD56+NKG2C+, CD3+CD56+NKG2C- and CD3+CD56-NKG2C+ T cells. Seven sequenced donors out of eight were HCMV-seropositive, one seronegative. More than five donors showed dominant NKG2C+ clonotypes comprising about 1.0-7.5% of their CD8+ T cells.

This chain joins TRBV20-1 and TRBJ1-5, with a weak D call TRBD1 (5 bases). Here the sequenced sample was PBMCs from blood, taken on the day of vaccination. The origin of this receptor is a man aged 50 or older who received an inactivated influenza vaccine. CDR3 loop: CSARDGGRNNQPQHF. Here the CDR3 DNA reads TGCAGTGCTAGAGATGGGGGACGGAATAATCAGCCCCAGCATTTT.